The clone carrying this T cell receptor beta chain showed up just a few times. Its antigen remains unknown. The CDR3 contains 13 residues. Trimming pared 3 bases from V and 8 bases from J, leaving 13 bases between. CDR1 is LNHDA, CDR2 SQIVND, per germline (reference sequence). This sample was included in a study of OX40 agonist ivuxolimab in advanced cancers. As for the study in general: Those treated in dose escalation had hepatocellular carcinoma, melanoma, renal cell cancer or head and neck cancer.

The study's findings and limits: At doses 0.1 to 3.0 mg/kg, CD4+ and CD8+ clones expanded. Certain nonresponding patients likewise had low normalized T-cell clonal expansion.

Only in-frame clones appear in the TCRdb table, and some are missing; sequencing was by immunoSEQ multiplex PCR. The sample carries about 31,000 clones, about 90% recorded once. This specimen consisted of CD4+ or CD8+ T cells sorted from blood, obtained in a trial of the OX40 agonist ivuxolimab. The sequence derives from an adult with an advanced solid tumor such as melanoma, head and neck, liver or kidney cancer. The V and J genes are TRBV19 and TRBJ1-1; tentative D call: TRBD1 (6 bases). The CDR3 spells CASSIPAGVEAFF. CDR3 bases: TGTGCCAGTAGTATTCCGGCAGGGGTGGAAGCTTTCTTT.